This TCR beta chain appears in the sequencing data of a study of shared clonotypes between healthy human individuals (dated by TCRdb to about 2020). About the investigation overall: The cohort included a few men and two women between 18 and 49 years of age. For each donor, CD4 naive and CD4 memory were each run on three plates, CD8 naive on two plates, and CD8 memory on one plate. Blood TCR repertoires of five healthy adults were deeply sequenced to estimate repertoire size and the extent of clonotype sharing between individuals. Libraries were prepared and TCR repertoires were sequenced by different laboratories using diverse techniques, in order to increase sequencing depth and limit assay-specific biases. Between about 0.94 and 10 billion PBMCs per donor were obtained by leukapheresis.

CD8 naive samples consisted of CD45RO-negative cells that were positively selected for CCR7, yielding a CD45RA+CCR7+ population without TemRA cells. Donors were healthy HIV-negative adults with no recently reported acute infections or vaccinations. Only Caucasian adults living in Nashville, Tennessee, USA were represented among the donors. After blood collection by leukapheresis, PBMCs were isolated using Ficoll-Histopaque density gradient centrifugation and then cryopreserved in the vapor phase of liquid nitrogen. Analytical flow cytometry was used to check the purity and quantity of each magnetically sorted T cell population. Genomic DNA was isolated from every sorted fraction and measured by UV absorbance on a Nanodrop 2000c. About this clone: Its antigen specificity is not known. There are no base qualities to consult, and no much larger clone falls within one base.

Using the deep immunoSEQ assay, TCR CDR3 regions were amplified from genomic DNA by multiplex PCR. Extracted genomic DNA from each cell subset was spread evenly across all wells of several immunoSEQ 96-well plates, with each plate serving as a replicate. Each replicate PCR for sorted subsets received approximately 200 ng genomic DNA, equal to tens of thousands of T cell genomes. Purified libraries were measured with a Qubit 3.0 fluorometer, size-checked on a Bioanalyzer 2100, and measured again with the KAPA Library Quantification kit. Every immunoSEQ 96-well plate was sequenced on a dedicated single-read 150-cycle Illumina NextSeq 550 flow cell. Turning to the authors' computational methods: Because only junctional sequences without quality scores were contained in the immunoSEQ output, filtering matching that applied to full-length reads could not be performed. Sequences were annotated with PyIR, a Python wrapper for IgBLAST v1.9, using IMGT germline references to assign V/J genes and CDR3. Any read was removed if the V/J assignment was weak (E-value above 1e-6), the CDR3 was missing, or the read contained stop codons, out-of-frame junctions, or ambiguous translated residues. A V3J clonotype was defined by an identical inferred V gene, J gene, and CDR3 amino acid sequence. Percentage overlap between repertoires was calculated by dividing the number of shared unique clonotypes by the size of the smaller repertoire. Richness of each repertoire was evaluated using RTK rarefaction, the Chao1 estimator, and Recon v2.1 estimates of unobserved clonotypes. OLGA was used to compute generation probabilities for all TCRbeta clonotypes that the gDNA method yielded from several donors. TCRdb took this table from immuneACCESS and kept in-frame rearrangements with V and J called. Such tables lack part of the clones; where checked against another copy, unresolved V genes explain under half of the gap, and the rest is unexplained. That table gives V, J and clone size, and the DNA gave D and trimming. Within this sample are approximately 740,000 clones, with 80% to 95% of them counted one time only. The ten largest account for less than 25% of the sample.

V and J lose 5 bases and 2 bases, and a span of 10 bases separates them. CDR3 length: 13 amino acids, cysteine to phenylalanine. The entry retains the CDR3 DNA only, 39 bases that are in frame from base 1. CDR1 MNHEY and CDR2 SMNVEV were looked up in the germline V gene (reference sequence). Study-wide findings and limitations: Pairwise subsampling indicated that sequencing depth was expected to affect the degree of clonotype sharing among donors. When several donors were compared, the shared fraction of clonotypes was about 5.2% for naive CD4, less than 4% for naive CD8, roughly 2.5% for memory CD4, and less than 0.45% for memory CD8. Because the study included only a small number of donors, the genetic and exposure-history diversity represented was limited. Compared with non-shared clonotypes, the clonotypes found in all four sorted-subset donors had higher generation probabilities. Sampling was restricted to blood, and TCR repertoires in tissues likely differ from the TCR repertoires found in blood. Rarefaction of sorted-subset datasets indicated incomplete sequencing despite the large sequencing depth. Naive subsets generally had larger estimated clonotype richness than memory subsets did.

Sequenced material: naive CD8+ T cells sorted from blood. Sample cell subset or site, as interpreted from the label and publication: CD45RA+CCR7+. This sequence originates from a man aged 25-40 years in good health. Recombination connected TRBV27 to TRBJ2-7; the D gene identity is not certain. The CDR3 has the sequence CASSQRLAYEQYF. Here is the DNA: TGTGCCAGCAGTCAACGCCTGGCCTACGAGCAGTACTTC.